This T cell receptor beta chain derives from a study of shared clonotypes between healthy human individuals. Naive CD8 cells were CD45RO-negative, positively selected for CCR7, excluding terminally differentiated effector memory CD45RA+ cells. Each of the donors was a healthy adult who was HIV-negative and had not had a recent acute infection or vaccination. It was at deep level that the assay was run. Every subset's genomic DNA went evenly onto several immunoSEQ plates. In the original workflow: Without quality scores, immunoSEQ junctional reads could not be filtered like full-length reads. Sequenced by immunoSEQ multiplex PCR; TCRdb stores in-frame clones only, minus some. That table gives V, J and clone size, and the DNA gave D and trimming. This sample has about 2 million clones; about 95% occur once, and the top ten carry 0.85% to 1.2%. Germline V gene sequence: CDR1 SEHNR, CDR2 FQNEAQ (reference sequence). The germline V and J ends were trimmed by 5 bases and 6 bases, with 10 bases remaining between them. The CDR3 has 12 amino acids.

The material sequenced was naive CD8+ T cells sorted from blood. This sequence was found in a man aged 18 to 30 in good health. This rearrangement joins TRBV7-9 to TRBJ1-2; D gene unclear. CDR3 region: CASSPGPHGYTF. The CDR3 DNA is TGTGCCAGCAGCCCAGGTCCCCATGGCTACACCTTC.